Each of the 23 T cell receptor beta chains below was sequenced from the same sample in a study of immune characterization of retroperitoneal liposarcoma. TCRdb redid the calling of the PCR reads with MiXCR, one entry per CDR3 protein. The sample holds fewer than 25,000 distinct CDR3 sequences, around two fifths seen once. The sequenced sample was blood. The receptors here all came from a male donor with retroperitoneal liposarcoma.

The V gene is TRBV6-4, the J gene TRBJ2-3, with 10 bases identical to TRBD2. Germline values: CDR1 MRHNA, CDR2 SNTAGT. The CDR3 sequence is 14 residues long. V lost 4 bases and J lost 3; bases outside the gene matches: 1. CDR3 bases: TGTGCCAGCAGTGCAGCGGGAGGGACAGATACGCAGTATTTT. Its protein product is CASSAAGGTDTQYF.

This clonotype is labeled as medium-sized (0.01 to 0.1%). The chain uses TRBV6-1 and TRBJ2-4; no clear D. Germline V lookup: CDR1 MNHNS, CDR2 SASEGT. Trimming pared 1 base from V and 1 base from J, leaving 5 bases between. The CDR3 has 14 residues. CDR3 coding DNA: TGTGCCAGCAGTGAAGGGGGTGCCAAAAACATTCAGTACTTC. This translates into CASSEGGAKNIQYF.

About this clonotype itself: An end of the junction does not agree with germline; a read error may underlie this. The CDR3 coding sequence is TGTGCCAGCAGCTTGGGGCGGGAGGGTAACAATGAGCAGTTCTTC. This codes for CASSLGREGNNEQFF. The chain recombines TRBV5-3 with TRBJ2-1; 9 nucleotides align to TRBD2. TRBV5-3 is classed as an ORF, of uncertain function. CDR3 length equals 15 residues.

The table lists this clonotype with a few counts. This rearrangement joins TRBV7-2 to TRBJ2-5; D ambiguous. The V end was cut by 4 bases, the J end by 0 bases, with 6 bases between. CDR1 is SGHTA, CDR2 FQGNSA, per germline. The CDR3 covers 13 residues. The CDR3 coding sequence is TGTGCCAGCAGCTCAATAAACCAAGAGACCCAGTACTTC. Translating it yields CASSSINQETQYF.

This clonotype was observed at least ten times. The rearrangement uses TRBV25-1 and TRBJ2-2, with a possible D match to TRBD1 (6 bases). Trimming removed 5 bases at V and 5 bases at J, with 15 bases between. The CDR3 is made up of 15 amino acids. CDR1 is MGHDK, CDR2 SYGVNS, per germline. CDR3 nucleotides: TGTGCCAGCAGTATGACCGGAACAGGGACCGGGGAGCTGTTTTTT. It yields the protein CASSMTGTGTGELFF.

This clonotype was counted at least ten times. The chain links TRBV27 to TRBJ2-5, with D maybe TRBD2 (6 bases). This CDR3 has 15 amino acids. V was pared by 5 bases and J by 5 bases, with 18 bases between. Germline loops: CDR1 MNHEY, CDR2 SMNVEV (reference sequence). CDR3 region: CASSQGGLGGETQYF. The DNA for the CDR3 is TGTGCCAGCAGTCAGGGAGGATTGGGCGGGGAGACCCAGTACTTC.

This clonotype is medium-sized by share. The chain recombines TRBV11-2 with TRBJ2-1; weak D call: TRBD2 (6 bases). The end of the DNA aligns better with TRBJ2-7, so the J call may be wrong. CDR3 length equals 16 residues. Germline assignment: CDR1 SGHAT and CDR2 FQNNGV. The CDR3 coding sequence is TGTGCCAGCAGCTTAGCGGGGGTTAGCTACTACAATGAGCAGTACTTC. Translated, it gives CASSLAGVSYYNEQYF.

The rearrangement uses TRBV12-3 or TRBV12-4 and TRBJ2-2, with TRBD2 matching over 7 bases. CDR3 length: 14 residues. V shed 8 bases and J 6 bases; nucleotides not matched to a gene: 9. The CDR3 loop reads CASDGGRFPGELFF. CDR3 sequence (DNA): TGTGCCAGCGACGGCGGGAGATTTCCCGGGGAGCTGTTTTTT.

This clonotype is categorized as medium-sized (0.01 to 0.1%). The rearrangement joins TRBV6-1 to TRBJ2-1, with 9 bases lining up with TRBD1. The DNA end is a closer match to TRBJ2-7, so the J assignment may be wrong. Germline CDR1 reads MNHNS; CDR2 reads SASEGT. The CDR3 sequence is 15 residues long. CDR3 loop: CASSPGQGVYNEQYF. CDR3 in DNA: TGTGCCAGCAGCCCGGGACAGGGAGTCTACAATGAGCAGTACTTC.

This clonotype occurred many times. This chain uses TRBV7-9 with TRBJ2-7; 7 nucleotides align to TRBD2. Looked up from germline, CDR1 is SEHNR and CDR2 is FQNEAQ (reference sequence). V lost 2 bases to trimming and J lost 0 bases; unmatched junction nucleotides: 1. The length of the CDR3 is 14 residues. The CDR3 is CASSLREASYEQYF. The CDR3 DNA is TGTGCCAGCAGCTTACGGGAGGCCTCCTACGAGCAGTACTTC.

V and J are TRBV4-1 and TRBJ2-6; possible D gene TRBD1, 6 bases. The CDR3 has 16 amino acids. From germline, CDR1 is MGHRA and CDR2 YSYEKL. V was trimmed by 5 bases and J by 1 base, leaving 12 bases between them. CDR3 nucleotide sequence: TGCGCCAGCAGCGCCCAAACAGGGTCTGGGGCCAACGTCCTGACTTTC. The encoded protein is CASSAQTGSGANVLTF.

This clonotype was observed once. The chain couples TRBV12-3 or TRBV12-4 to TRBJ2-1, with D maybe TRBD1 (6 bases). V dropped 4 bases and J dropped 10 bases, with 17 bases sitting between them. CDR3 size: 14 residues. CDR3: CASSSSDRLYEQFF. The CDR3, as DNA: TGTGCCAGCAGTTCCTCGGACAGACTCTACGAGCAGTTCTTC.

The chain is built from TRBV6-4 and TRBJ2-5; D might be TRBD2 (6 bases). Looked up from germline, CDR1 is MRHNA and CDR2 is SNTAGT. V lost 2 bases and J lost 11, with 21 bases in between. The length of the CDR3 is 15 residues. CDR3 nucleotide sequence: TGTGCCAGCAGTGACGGGCGGGGTAGGTACAATGAGCAGTACTTC. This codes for CASSDGRGRYNEQYF.

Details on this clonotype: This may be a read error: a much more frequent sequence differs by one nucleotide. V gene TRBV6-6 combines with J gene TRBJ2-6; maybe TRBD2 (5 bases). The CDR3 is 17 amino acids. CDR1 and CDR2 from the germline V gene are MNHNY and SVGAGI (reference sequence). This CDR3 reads CASSYSLGSSGVNVLTF. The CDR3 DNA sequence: TGTGCCAGCAGTTACTCGTTGGGGAGCTCTGGGGTCAACGTCCTGACTTTC.

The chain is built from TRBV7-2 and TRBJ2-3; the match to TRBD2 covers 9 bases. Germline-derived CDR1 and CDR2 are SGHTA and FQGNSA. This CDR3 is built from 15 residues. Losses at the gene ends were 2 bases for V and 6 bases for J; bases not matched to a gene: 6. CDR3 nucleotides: TGTGCCAGCAGCTTACCTAGCGGGGTAGCGGATACGCAGTATTTT. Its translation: CASSLPSGVADTQYF.

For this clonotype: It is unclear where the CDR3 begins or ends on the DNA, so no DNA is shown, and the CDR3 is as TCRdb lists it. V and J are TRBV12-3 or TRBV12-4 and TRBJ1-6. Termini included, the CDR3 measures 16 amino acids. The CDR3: CASSSSSGRRNSPLHF.

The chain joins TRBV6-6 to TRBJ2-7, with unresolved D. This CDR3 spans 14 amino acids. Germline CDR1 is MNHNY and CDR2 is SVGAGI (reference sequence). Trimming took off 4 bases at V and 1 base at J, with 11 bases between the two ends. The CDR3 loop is CASSFQVLSYEQYF. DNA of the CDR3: TGTGCCAGCAGTTTTCAGGTCCTGTCCTACGAGCAGTACTTC.

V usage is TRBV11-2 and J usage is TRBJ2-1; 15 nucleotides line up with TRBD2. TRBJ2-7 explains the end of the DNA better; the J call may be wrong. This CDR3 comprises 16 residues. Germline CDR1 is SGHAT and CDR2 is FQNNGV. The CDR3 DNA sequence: TGTGCCAGCAGCGGCCCGGGACTAGCGGGAGGAAATGAGCAGTACTTC. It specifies CASSGPGLAGGNEQYF.

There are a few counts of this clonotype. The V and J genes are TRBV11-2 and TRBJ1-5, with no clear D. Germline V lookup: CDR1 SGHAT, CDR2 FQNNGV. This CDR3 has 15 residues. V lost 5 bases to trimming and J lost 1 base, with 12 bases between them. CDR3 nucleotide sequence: TGTGCCAGCAGCCTCAGTTCTTTAAGCAATCAGCCCCAGCATTTT. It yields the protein CASSLSSLSNQPQHF.

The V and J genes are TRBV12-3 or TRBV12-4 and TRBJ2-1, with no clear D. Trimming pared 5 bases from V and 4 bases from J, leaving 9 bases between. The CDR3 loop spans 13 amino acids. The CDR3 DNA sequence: TGTGCCAGCAGTGCCCACGGGTACAATGAGCAGTTCTTC. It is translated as CASSAHGYNEQFF.

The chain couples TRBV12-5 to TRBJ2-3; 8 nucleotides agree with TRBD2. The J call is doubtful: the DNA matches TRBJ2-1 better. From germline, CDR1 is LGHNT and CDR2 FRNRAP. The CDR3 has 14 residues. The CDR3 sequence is CASALSGGYNEQFF. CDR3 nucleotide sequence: TGTGCTAGTGCCTTGAGCGGGGGCTACAATGAGCAGTTCTTC.

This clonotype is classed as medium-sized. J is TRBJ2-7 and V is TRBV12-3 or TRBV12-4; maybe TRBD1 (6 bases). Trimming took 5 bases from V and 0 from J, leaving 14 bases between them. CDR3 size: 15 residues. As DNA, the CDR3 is TGTGCCAGCAGTCTCCCGACAGGAAGCTCCTACGAGCAGTACTTC. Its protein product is CASSLPTGSSYEQYF.

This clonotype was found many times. CDR3 loop: CASSPSWDLSYEQYF. The CDR3 coding sequence is TGTGCCAGCAGCCCCTCGTGGGACTTGTCCTACGAGCAGTACTTC. The genes are TRBV6-1 and TRBJ2-7; D perhaps matches TRBD2 (6 bases). Germline lookup yields CDR1 MNHNS and CDR2 SASEGT. The CDR3 length is 15 residues. V was clipped by 6 bases and J by 1 base, with 16 bases between them.